This TCR beta chain was retrieved from a study of cytomegalovirus exposure and HLA in healthy donors. Findings of the study overall: The authors later found most CMV-associated TCR beta chains appeared HLA-restricted. An analysis was carried out later, and it reportedly showed fewer N-insertions in an Asian-associated ancestry cluster than the approximately 700-donor mean.

Notes on this clone: What it binds is not known.

Germline V CDR1 and CDR2: SGHDT, YYEEEE. This CDR3 has 12 residues. PCR involved 60 Vbeta and 13 Jbeta primers. Sequencing was performed with immunoSEQ multiplex PCR; in TCRdb, only in-frame clones are kept and a portion is missing. The sample lists some 100,000 clones, over 75% occurring once. This clonotype was sampled from a man aged 40-55 years in good health and CMV-seropositive. The sample was PBMCs. The chain uses TRBV5-6 and TRBJ2-5; possible D gene TRBD2, 6 bases. The DNA end is more similar to TRBJ2-7, so the J call may be wrong. The CDR3 sequence: CASSRYSGEQYF. CDR3 DNA: TGTGCCAGCAGCCGATATAGCGGCGAGCAGTACTTC.